This T cell receptor (beta chain) was recorded in a study of technical replicates of blood from several donors. The CDR3 spans 17 residues. V was shortened by 7 bases and J by 5 bases, with 23 bases between the two germline ends. Germline CDR1 reads MDHEN; CDR2 reads SYDVKM. Sequencing was performed with immunoSEQ multiplex PCR; in TCRdb, only in-frame clones are kept and a portion is missing. The table has approximately 90,000 clones, 95% seen once; the top ten hold over 0.25%. The source material was T cells isolated from PBMCs. The TCR was taken from a human donor in good health. The V gene is TRBV28, the J gene TRBJ2-2; D is undetermined. Here the CDR3 DNA reads TGTGCCAGCACTCCTTCGGCGGTCCCCAGAGGTACCGGGGAGCTGTTTTTT. This codes for CASTPSAVPRGTGELFF. Filled out from reference TRBV28 and TRBJ2-2, the complete variable domain reads DVKVTQSSRYLVKRTGEKVFLECVQDMDHENMFWYRQDPGLGLRLIYFSYDVKMKEKGDIPEGYSVSREKKERFSLILESASTNQTSMYLCASTPSAVPRGTGELFFGEGSRLTVL.